The entry below describes one TCR beta chain. The source of the sample is a study of blood T cell repertoires in COVID-19. Original data processing: For nucleated cells, counts were estimated from reference gene primer amplification. Profiled with immunoSEQ multiplex PCR; TCRdb holds only in-frame clones, not every one. The DNA gave D and trimming, while V, J and clone size come from that table. The data hold 97,000 or so clones, with 84% observed a single time. Germline CDR1 MGHDK, CDR2 SYGVNS. This CDR3 spans 15 amino acids. Trimming took off 4 bases at V and 6 bases at J, with 18 bases between the two ends.

The sequence was obtained from a man aged 40-55 years with active or convalescent COVID-19. Source material: peripheral blood. The chain combines TRBV25-1 with TRBJ1-1; the D gene is possibly TRBD1 (5 bases). The CDR3 DNA reads as TGTGCCAGCAGTGGTCGGACGGTTTTAGGGGCTGAAGCTTTCTTT. Its protein product is CASSGRTVLGAEAFF.